This note documents a single TCR beta chain sequence. The trim removed 4 bases at V and 7 bases at J, leaving 15 bases unmatched. Germline V lookup: CDR1 SGHKS, CDR2 YYEKEE (reference sequence). The CDR3 contains 17 residues. TRAV and TRBV primers primed cDNA for both TCRalpha and TCRbeta. With a V-primer adapter and a constant-region primer, TCRs were amplified for about 22 PCR cycles. One entry per CDR3 protein, called by TCRdb with MiXCR from the reads. Of tens of thousands of distinct CDR3 sequences in the sample, around a third were seen once. This sample stems from a study of low-dose radiotherapy and immunotherapy resistance in tumors. Background on the study: A total of 13 Gy over 26 weeks was given to Cohort 2 as 1 Gy per fraction every two weeks. Aspirin 300 mg was given orally each day for four cycles from cycle 1 day 1. It was every two weeks, one day before radiation and immunotherapy, that intravenous cyclophosphamide 200 mg/m2 was given.

Indicated time point: before trial treatment. The material was PBMCs, obtained before treatment. The gene calls are TRBV5-5 and TRBJ2-1, with 9 bases lining up with TRBD1. The clonotype was recovered from a female donor with ovarian cancer. This CDR3 is CASSPWVTGQGGNEQFF. The CDR3 DNA sequence: TGTGCCAGCAGCCCCTGGGTTACGGGACAGGGAGGGAATGAGCAGTTCTTC. The variable domain in full, completed from reference TRBV5-5 and TRBJ2-1, reads DAGVTQSPTHLIKTRGQQVTLRCSPISGHKSVSWYQQVLGQGPQFIFQYYEKEERGRGNFPDRFSARQFPNYSSELNVNALLLGDSALYLCASSPWVTGQGGNEQFFGPGTRLTVL.